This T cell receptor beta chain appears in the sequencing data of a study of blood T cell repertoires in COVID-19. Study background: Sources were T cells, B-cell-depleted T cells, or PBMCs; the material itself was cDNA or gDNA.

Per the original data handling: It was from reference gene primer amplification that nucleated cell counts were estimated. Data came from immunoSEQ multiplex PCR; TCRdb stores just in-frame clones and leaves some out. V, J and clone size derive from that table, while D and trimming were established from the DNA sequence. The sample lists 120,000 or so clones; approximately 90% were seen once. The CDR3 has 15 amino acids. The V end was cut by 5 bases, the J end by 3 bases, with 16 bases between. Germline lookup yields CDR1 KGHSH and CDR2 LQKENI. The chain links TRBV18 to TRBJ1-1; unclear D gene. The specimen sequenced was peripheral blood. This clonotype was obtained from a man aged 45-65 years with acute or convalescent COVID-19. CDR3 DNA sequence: TGTGCCAGCTCATCGGACCGTCTGGAGGACACTGAAGCTTTCTTT. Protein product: CASSSDRLEDTEAFF.